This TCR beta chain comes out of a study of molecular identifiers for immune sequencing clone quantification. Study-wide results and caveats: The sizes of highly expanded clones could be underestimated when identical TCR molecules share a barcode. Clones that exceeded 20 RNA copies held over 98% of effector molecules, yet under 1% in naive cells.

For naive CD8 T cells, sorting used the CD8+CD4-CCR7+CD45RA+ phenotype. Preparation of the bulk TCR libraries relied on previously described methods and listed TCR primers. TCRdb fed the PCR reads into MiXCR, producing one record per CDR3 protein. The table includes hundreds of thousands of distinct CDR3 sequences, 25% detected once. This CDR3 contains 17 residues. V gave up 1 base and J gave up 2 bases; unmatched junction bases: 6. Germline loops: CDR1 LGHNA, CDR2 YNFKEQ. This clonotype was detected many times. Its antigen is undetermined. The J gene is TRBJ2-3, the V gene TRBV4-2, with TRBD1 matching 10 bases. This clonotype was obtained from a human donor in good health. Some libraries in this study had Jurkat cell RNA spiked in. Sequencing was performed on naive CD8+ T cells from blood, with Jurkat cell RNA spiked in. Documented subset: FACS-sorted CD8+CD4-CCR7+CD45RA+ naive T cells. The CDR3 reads CASSQAGTGVFTDTQYF. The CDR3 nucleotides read TGTGCCAGCAGCCAAGCGGGGACAGGGGTCTTCACAGATACGCAGTATTTT.